The 5 T cell receptor beta chains below were found in one sample sequenced in a study of cytomegalovirus exposure and HLA in healthy donors. Clones were read by immunoSEQ multiplex PCR, and TCRdb kept only the in-frame ones, dropping some. This table holds hundreds of thousands of clones, approximately 86% found once. The sequenced sample consisted of PBMCs. The source of these receptors is a woman aged 25 to 39 in good health and CMV-seropositive.

This chain uses TRBV5-1 with TRBJ1-2; 7 positions match TRBD1. This CDR3 region has 14 residues. Per the germline V gene, CDR1 is SGHRS and CDR2 is YFSETQ. The V segment lost 0 bases and the J segment 9 bases; nucleotides outside the gene matches: 8. The CDR3 sequence is CASSLDAQGRSYTF. In DNA form, the CDR3 reads TGCGCCAGCAGCTTGGACGCACAGGGGAGAAGCTACACCTTC.

The chain joins TRBV5-1 to TRBJ2-5, with TRBD1 matching over 9 bases. Trimming at V came to 0 bases and at J to 5 bases, leaving 5 bases not matched to a gene. Germline CDR1 reads SGHRS; CDR2 reads YFSETQ. The CDR3 has 15 residues. Here the CDR3 DNA reads TGCGCCAGCAGCTTGGGAGGGACAGGGATGGAGACCCAGTACTTC. Residues: CASSLGGTGMETQYF.

The CDR3 DNA reads as TGTGCCAGCAGCGTATTTACAGCCCCCAATGAGCAGTTCTTC. Its translation: CASSVFTAPNEQFF. The chain uses TRBV9 and TRBJ2-1; D remains unclear. Trimming left V 1 base short and J 6 bases short, with 11 bases between. The CDR3 extends over 14 amino acids. Germline V CDR1 and CDR2: SGDLS, YYNGEE.

V is TRBV18 and J is TRBJ2-1; D may be TRBD1 (6 bases). V was clipped by 2 bases and J by 3 bases, with 17 bases between them. The CDR3 runs to 17 residues. Germline-derived CDR1 and CDR2 are KGHSH and LQKENI. The CDR3 sequence is CASSPASGTYIYNEQFF. CDR3 sequence (DNA): TGTGCCAGCTCACCAGCCTCCGGGACATACATCTACAATGAGCAGTTCTTC.

This chain connects TRBV27 to TRBJ2-7; TRBD1 matches at 7 bases. This CDR3 is 14 amino acids long. CDR1 MNHEY and CDR2 SMNVEV come from the germline V gene (reference sequence). V shed 0 bases, J shed 4 bases, and the junction held 3 bases outside the gene matches. In DNA form, the CDR3 reads TGTGCCAGCAGTTTATCAGGGGGCGGATACGAGCAGTACTTC. Its translation: CASSLSGGGYEQYF.